Listed below are T cell receptor beta chains from one sample, sequenced in a study of OX40 agonist ivuxolimab in advanced cancers. Only in-frame clones appear in the TCRdb table, and some are missing; sequencing was by immunoSEQ multiplex PCR. This sample carries 45,000 to 60,000 clones, 80% to 90% of them seen once, and the ten largest clones take less than 6%. Sample: CD4+ or CD8+ T cells sorted from blood, taken in a trial of the OX40 agonist ivuxolimab. The receptors originated from an adult with an advanced solid tumor such as melanoma, head and neck, liver or kidney cancer. The CDR3 runs from the conserved cysteine through the conserved F or W. D genes are given only for firm matches. Part of the rows lack a size; the others show once, few, many or a class for expanded clones.

clone_size: .
d_call: .
v_call: TRBV21-1
j_call: TRBJ1-5
cdr3_nt: TGTGCCAGCAGCAAAGAGGGGCCGTTCAATCAGCCCCAGCATTTT
cdr3_aa: CASSKEGPFNQPQHF

clone_size: .
d_call: .
v_call: TRBV5-6
j_call: TRBJ2-7
cdr3_nt: TGTGCCAGCAGCAGCCGGAAGGGGTACTACGAGCAGTACTTC
cdr3_aa: CASSSRKGYYEQYF

clone_size: .
d_call: TRBD1
v_call: TRBV5-1
j_call: TRBJ2-3
cdr3_nt: TGCGCCAGCGCCTCCCAGGGGGCTAATCCGGATACGCAGTATTTT
cdr3_aa: CASASQGANPDTQYF

clone_size: .
d_call: TRBD1
v_call: TRBV7-6
j_call: TRBJ1-2
cdr3_nt: TGTGCCAGCAGCTCGCGACAGGGAGTGGATGGCTACACCTTC
cdr3_aa: CASSSRQGVDGYTF

clone_size: .
d_call: .
v_call: TRBV11-2
j_call: TRBJ2-7
cdr3_nt: TGTGCCAGCAGCTCTACCCGTAACACCTATTACGAGCAGTACTTC
cdr3_aa: CASSSTRNTYYEQYF

clone_size: .
d_call: TRBD2
v_call: TRBV25-1
j_call: TRBJ2-4
cdr3_nt: TGTGCCAGCAGTGAATTCGGACTAGCGGGAGTTCGGTACTTC
cdr3_aa: CASSEFGLAGVRYF

clone_size: .
d_call: .
v_call: TRBV5-1
j_call: TRBJ2-2
cdr3_nt: TGCGCCAGCAGCTTGGCGGGGAACACCGGGGAGCTGTTTTTT
cdr3_aa: CASSLAGNTGELFF

clone_size: .
d_call: TRBD1
v_call: TRBV28
j_call: TRBJ2-7
cdr3_nt: TGTGCCAGCAGTCTCCGACAGGGGGCACCGTACGAGCAGTACTTC
cdr3_aa: CASSLRQGAPYEQYF

clone_size: .
d_call: .
v_call: TRBV7-9
j_call: TRBJ2-3
cdr3_nt: TGTGCCAGTAGCCCCTTTATAGATACGCAGTATTTT
cdr3_aa: CASSPFIDTQYF

clone_size: once
d_call: TRBD1
v_call: TRBV6-1
j_call: TRBJ2-7
cdr3_nt: TGTGCCAGCAGTGAACGGGACAGCTACGAGCAGTACTTC
cdr3_aa: CASSERDSYEQYF

clone_size: .
d_call: TRBD1
v_call: TRBV29-1
j_call: TRBJ1-2
cdr3_nt: TGCAGCGTTGAACGCCCGGGACAGGGGGCGTCAGGCTACACCTTC
cdr3_aa: CSVERPGQGASGYTF

clone_size: .
d_call: .
v_call: TRBV5-1
j_call: TRBJ1-1
cdr3_nt: TGCGCCAGCAGCCCCTGGGGGGCTTCGAACACTGAAGCTTTCTTT
cdr3_aa: CASSPWGASNTEAFF

clone_size: .
d_call: .
v_call: TRBV6-6
j_call: TRBJ2-5
cdr3_nt: TGTGCCAGCAGTTACTTGGGACGTAGCCAAGAGACCCAGTACTTC
cdr3_aa: CASSYLGRSQETQYF

clone_size: few
d_call: .
v_call: TRBV19
j_call: TRBJ2-2
cdr3_nt: TGTGCCAGTAGTTCCTCGCGGAGGGGGCGGCCCGGGGAGCTGTTTTTT
cdr3_aa: CASSSSRRGRPGELFF

clone_size: once
d_call: TRBD1
v_call: TRBV6-1
j_call: TRBJ1-2
cdr3_nt: TGTGCCAGCAGTGCACCGGGACAGCTCTATGGCTACACCTTC
cdr3_aa: CASSAPGQLYGYTF

clone_size: once
d_call: .
v_call: TRBV5-1
j_call: TRBJ2-5
cdr3_nt: TGCGCCAGCGCCCCCCGAACCCCAGAGACCCAGTACTTC
cdr3_aa: CASAPRTPETQYF

clone_size: .
d_call: TRBD2
v_call: TRBV7-3
j_call: TRBJ2-6
cdr3_nt: TGTGCCAGCAGCACAGTGGCGGGAGCTGGGGCCAACGTCCTGACTTTC
cdr3_aa: CASSTVAGAGANVLTF

clone_size: .
d_call: .
v_call: TRBV19
j_call: TRBJ2-1
cdr3_nt: TGTGCCAGTAGCACAAAAGACCGTCGGATATCCCCGACCAATGAGCAGTTCTTC
cdr3_aa: CASSTKDRRISPTNEQFF

clone_size: .
d_call: .
v_call: TRBV19
j_call: TRBJ2-3
cdr3_nt: TGTGCCAGTAGTATAGGAGGGGCCGAAAGTAGCACAGATACGCAGTATTTT
cdr3_aa: CASSIGGAESSTDTQYF

clone_size: .
d_call: .
v_call: TRBV28
j_call: TRBJ1-2
cdr3_nt: TGTGCCAGCAGTTGGCAGAACTATGGCTACACCTTC
cdr3_aa: CASSWQNYGYTF

clone_size: .
d_call: .
v_call: TRBV18
j_call: TRBJ2-3
cdr3_nt: TGTGCCAGCTCACTTCTACTCACAGATACGCAGTATTTT
cdr3_aa: CASSLLLTDTQYF

clone_size: .
d_call: TRBD1
v_call: TRBV5-1
j_call: TRBJ2-5
cdr3_nt: TGCGCCAGCAGCTTGTCGACAGGGGCGCTCCAAGAGACCCAGTACTTC
cdr3_aa: CASSLSTGALQETQYF

clone_size: few
d_call: .
v_call: TRBV5-5
j_call: TRBJ1-5
cdr3_nt: TGTGCCAGCAGCTTGGCCGGGGTTACTCGGCAGCCCCAGCATTTT
cdr3_aa: CASSLAGVTRQPQHF

clone_size: .
d_call: .
v_call: TRBV7-9
j_call: TRBJ2-1
cdr3_nt: TGTGCCAGCAGCTTATACAGAAGCTCCTACAATGAGCAGTTCTTC
cdr3_aa: CASSLYRSSYNEQFF

clone_size: .
d_call: TRBD1
v_call: TRBV19
j_call: TRBJ1-5
cdr3_nt: TGTGCCAGTAGCCGGTGGGGACAGGGGAACCAGCCCCAGCATTTT
cdr3_aa: CASSRWGQGNQPQHF

clone_size: .
d_call: TRBD2
v_call: TRBV4-3
j_call: TRBJ2-3
cdr3_nt: TGCGCCAGCAGCCAAGATGGGGCGGGAGGCCTGACAGATACGCAGTATTTT
cdr3_aa: CASSQDGAGGLTDTQYF

clone_size: .
d_call: .
v_call: TRBV5-3
j_call: TRBJ2-2
cdr3_nt: TGTGCCAGAAGCTTCCCGAACACCGGGGAGCTGTTTTTT
cdr3_aa: CARSFPNTGELFF

clone_size: .
d_call: .
v_call: TRBV25-1
j_call: TRBJ1-2
cdr3_nt: TGTGCCAGCAGAGGAGACGGCTATGGCTACACCTTC
cdr3_aa: CASRGDGYGYTF

clone_size: .
d_call: .
v_call: TRBV29-1
j_call: TRBJ2-3
cdr3_nt: TGCAGCGTTGAGGGCCGCTCGGGAGATTTATATACGCAGTATTTT
cdr3_aa: CSVEGRSGDLYTQYF

clone_size: .
d_call: .
v_call: TRBV29-1
j_call: TRBJ2-1
cdr3_nt: TGCAGCGTTGCACAGGGAGTTGAGCAGTTCTTC
cdr3_aa: CSVAQGVEQFF

clone_size: .
d_call: .
v_call: TRBV19
j_call: TRBJ2-7
cdr3_nt: TGTGCCAGTAGTACCAGAACTGCCGAGCAGTACTTC
cdr3_aa: CASSTRTAEQYF

clone_size: .
d_call: TRBD2
v_call: TRBV7-8
j_call: TRBJ2-7
cdr3_nt: TGTGCCAGCAGCTTAGCGCACGGGAGGGCCAACGAGCAGTACTTC
cdr3_aa: CASSLAHGRANEQYF

clone_size: few
d_call: TRBD2
v_call: TRBV2
j_call: TRBJ2-2
cdr3_nt: TGTGCCAGCATTCAGCGGGAGGTGAACACCGGGGAGCTGTTTTTT
cdr3_aa: CASIQREVNTGELFF

clone_size: .
d_call: .
v_call: TRBV20-1
j_call: TRBJ1-1
cdr3_nt: TGCAGTGCTAGAGCCGGCAAAGCTTTCTTT
cdr3_aa: CSARAGKAFF

clone_size: .
d_call: TRBD2
v_call: TRBV27
j_call: TRBJ2-3
cdr3_nt: TGTGCCAGCAGTGGGACTAGCGGGAGTTACGGCACAGATACGCAGTATTTT
cdr3_aa: CASSGTSGSYGTDTQYF

clone_size: .
d_call: TRBD2
v_call: TRBV27
j_call: TRBJ2-5
cdr3_nt: TGTGCCAGCACCCTCCCTCGCGGACTCGAGAACCCCCTAGCGGGGTTCCAAGAGACCCAGTACTTC
cdr3_aa: CASTLPRGLENPLAGFQETQYF

clone_size: .
d_call: .
v_call: TRBV9
j_call: TRBJ2-2
cdr3_nt: TGTGCCAGCAGCGTAGCTGAAGGGTTTGGCGGGGAGCTGTTTTTT
cdr3_aa: CASSVAEGFGGELFF

clone_size: .
d_call: .
v_call: TRBV7-9
j_call: TRBJ2-5
cdr3_nt: TGTGCCAGCAGCCCAGAGACAGGTTGGGTACGCAGCCAGTACTTC
cdr3_aa: CASSPETGWVRSQYF

clone_size: once
d_call: TRBD2
v_call: TRBV28
j_call: TRBJ2-1
cdr3_nt: TGTGCCAGCGGGAGCCTGGGGACTAGCTACGACAATGAGCAGTTCTTC
cdr3_aa: CASGSLGTSYDNEQFF